Each of the 8 T cell receptor beta chains below was sequenced from the same sample in a study of Graves' ophthalmopathy and Graves' hyperthyroidism. Transcripts of RNA were the source for amplifying TCR beta CDR3 regions. First-round RT-PCR relied on HTBI primers, and a second-round multiplex PCR came next. One entry per CDR3 protein, called by TCRdb with MiXCR from the multiplex PCR reads. The sample carries some 410,000 distinct CDR3 sequences, around 21% recorded once. The sequenced material came from peripheral blood. Source of these receptors: a woman younger than 35 with stable Graves' hyperthyroidism.

This clonotype was detected ten times or more. The chain carries TRBV20-1 and TRBJ2-5; TRBD2 matches at 9 bases. V shed 5 bases, J shed 2 bases, and the junction held 9 bases outside the gene matches. The CDR3 is made up of 15 amino acids. Germline V gene sequence: CDR1 DFQATT, CDR2 SNEGSKA (reference sequence). In DNA form, the CDR3 reads TGCAGTGCTTTATGGCTAGCGGGAATTCAAGAGACCCAGTACTTC. Its protein is CSALWLAGIQETQYF.

V is TRBV28 and J is TRBJ2-7; 9 nucleotides align to TRBD2. CDR3 length: 14 residues. Unmatched junction bases numbered 7, after V lost 4 bases and J lost 6 bases. The V gene's germline CDR1 is MDHEN and CDR2 SYDVKM. CDR3 sequence (DNA): TGTGCCAGCAGTTATGGAGCGGGGGGAGGCGAGCAGTACTTC. Translating it yields CASSYGAGGGEQYF.

This rearrangement joins TRBV12-3 or TRBV12-4 to TRBJ2-5; D gene uncertain. The end of the DNA aligns better with TRBJ2-1, so the J call may be wrong. This CDR3 has 13 amino acids. CDR3 in DNA: TGTGCCAGCAGTTTAGCCCTTAGGGATGAGCAGTTCTTC. This codes for CASSLALRDEQFF.

This clonotype was seen ten or more times. The CDR3 bases are TGTGCCAGCAGCTTAGCCAGGATGGGGAGTTCCAACCAGCCCCAGCATTTT. Residues: CASSLARMGSSNQPQHF. V and J are TRBV7-8 and TRBJ1-5; D not certain. This CDR3 is 17 amino acids long. Looked up from germline, CDR1 is SGHVS and CDR2 is FQNEAQ. V shed 0 bases and J shed 7 bases, with 19 bases lying between them.

The gene calls are TRBV29-1 and TRBJ2-5; TRBD1 matches at 12 bases. CDR3 length equals 14 residues. CDR1 SQVTM and CDR2 ANQGSEA come from the germline V gene. The V segment lost 8 bases and the J segment 4 bases; nucleotides outside the gene matches: 8. DNA for the CDR3: TGCAGCACGCGGGACAGGGGGCTTGGAGAGACCCAGTACTTC. Amino acid sequence: CSTRDRGLGETQYF.

This clonotype was counted ten times or more. J is TRBJ2-5 and V is TRBV5-1; 14 bases match TRBD2. The CDR3 runs to 17 residues. J was trimmed by 4 bases and V by 0 bases; bases with no gene match: 5. Germline loops: CDR1 SGHRS, CDR2 YFSETQ. Written as DNA, the CDR3 is TGCGCCAGCAGCTTGGAGGGACTAGCGGGAGCTCGAGAGACCCAGTACTTC. Translating gives CASSLEGLAGARETQYF.

This clonotype has at least ten counts. The rearrangement uses TRBV27 and TRBJ2-5; the D gene is possibly TRBD1 (5 bases). The V end was cut by 5 bases, the J end by 1 base, with 14 bases between. CDR1 MNHEY and CDR2 SMNVEV come from the germline V gene (reference sequence). This CDR3 has 15 amino acids. The CDR3 sequence is CASSPQVGGQETQYF. The CDR3 nucleotides read TGTGCCAGCAGTCCACAGGTGGGTGGCCAAGAGACCCAGTACTTC.

This clonotype was seen many times. The V call is TRBV7-2, the J call TRBJ2-7; TRBD2 aligns across 7 bases. J gave up 6 bases and V 2 bases, and 7 bases lay outside the gene matches. This CDR3 is built from 14 residues. The germline CDR1 and CDR2 sequences are SGHTA and FQGNSA. As DNA, the CDR3 is TGTGCCAGCAGCTTACTGCGGGAGAGTTTCGAGCAGTACTTC. Translation: CASSLLRESFEQYF. Full variable domain (remainder filled in from reference TRBV7-2 and TRBJ2-7): GAGVSQSPSNKVTEKGKDVELRCDPISGHTALYWYRQSLGQGLEFLIYFQGNSAPDKSGLPSDRFSAERTGGSVSTLTIQRTQQEDSAVYLCASSLLRESFEQYFGPGTRLTVT.